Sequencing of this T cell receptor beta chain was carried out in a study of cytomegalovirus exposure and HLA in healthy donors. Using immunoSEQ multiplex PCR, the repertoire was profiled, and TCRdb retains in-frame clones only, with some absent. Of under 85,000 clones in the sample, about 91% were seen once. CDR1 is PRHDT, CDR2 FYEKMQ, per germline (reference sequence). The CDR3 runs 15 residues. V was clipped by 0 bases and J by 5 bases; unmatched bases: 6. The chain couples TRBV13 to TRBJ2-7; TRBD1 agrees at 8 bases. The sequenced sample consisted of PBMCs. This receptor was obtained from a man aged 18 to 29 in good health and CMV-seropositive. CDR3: CASSLGGQGAHEQYF. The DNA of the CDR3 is TGTGCCAGCAGCTTAGGCGGGCAGGGGGCCCACGAGCAGTACTTC.